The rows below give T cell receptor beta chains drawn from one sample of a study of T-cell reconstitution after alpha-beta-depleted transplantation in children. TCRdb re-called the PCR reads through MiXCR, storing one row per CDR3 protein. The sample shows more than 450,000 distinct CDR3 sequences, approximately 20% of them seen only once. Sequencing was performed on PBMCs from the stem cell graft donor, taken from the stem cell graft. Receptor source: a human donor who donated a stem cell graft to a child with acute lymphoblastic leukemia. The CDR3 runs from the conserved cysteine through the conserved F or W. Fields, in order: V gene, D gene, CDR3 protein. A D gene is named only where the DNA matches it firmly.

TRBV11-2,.,CASSLSGIGGYGYTF
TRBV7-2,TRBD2,CASSFSGTSGRAGSYNEQFF
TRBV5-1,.,CASSLEPNNEQFF
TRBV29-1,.,CSVDPADSTDTQYF
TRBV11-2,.,CASSSLSGTYNEQFF
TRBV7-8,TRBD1,CATSPTGVNTGELFF
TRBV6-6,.,CASSYFRGGAFF
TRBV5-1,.,CASSSGGGSSYNEQFF
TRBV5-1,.,CASGAQGRQNTEAFF
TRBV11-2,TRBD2,CASSLVRLAGTEQFF
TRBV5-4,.,CASSLKSGAMETQYF
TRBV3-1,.,CASSQLTGTENTGELFF
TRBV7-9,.,CASSGGLAEDRDTQYF
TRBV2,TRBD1,CASSEGTGNTEAFF
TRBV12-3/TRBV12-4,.,CASRPANTGELFF
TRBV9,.,CASSGTTDIAKNIQYF
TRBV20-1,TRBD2,CSAYQREGGYEQYF
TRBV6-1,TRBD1,CASRFDRGRSYGYTF
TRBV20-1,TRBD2,CSARNSQRDPLYNEQFF
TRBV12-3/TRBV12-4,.,CASSSPGLPTGELFF
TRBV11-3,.,CASSLDHTDTQYF
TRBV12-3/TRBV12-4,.,CASSHGTDRSYEQYF
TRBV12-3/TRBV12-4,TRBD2,CASSFPLAGVNIQYF
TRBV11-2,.,CASSPDYGQPQHF
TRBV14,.,CASSPPWARAVSGANVLTF